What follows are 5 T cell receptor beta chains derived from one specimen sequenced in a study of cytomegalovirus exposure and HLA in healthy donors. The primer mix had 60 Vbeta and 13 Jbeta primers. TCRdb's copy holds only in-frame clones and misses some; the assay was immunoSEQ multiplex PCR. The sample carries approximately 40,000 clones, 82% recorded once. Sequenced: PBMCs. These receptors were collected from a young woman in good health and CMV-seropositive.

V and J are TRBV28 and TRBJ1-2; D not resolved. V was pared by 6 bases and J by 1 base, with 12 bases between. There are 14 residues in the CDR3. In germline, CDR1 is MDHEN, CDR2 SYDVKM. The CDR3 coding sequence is TGTGCCAGCAGGGTGGAGGACCTTAACTATGGCTACACCTTC. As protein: CASRVEDLNYGYTF.

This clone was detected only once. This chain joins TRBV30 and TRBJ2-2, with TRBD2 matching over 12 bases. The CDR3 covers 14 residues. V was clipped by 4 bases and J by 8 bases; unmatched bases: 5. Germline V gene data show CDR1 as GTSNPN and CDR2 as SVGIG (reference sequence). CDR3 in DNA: TGTGCCTGGACTAGCGGGGGGGCACGGGGGGAGCTGTTTTTT. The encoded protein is CAWTSGGARGELFF.

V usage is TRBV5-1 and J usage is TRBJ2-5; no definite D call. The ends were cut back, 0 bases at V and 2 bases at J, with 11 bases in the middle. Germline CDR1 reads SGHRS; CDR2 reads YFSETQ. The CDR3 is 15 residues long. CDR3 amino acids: CASSLGGYGQETQYF. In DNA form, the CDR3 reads TGCGCCAGCAGCTTGGGCGGCTACGGACAAGAGACCCAGTACTTC.

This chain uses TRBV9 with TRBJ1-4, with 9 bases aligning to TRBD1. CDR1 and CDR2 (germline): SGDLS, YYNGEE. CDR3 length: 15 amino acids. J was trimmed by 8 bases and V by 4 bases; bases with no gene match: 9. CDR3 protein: CASSSTGGAGEKLFF. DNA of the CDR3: TGTGCCAGCAGCTCTACAGGGGGCGCAGGCGAAAAACTGTTTTTT. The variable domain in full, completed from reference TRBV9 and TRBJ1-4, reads DSGVTQTPKHLITATGQRVTLRCSPRSGDLSVYWYQQSLDQGLQFLIQYYNGEERAKGNILERFSAQQFPDLHSELNLSSLELGDSALYFCASSSTGGAGEKLFFGSGTQLSVL.

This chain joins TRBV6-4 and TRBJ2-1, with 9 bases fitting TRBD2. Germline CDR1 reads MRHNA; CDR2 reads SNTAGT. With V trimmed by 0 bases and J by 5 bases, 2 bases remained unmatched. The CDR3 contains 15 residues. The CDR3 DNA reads TGTGCCAGCAGTGACTCGCGGGGGGGCCACAATGAGCAGTTCTTC. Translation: CASSDSRGGHNEQFF.